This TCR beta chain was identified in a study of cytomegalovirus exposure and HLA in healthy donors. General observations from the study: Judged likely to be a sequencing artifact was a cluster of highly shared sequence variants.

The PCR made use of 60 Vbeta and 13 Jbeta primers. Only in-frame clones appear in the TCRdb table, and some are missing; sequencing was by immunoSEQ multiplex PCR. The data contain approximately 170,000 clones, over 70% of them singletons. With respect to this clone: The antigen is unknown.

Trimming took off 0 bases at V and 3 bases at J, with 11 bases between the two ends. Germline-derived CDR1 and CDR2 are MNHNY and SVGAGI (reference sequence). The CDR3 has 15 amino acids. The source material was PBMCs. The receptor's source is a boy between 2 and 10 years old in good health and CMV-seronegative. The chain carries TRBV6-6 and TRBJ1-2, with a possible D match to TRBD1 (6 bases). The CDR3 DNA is TGTGCCAGCAGTTACTCAGGGGGACGAGACTATGGCTACACCTTC. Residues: CASSYSGGRDYGYTF.